These 26 T cell receptor beta chains were all obtained from the same sample, sequenced in a study of cytomegalovirus exposure and HLA in healthy donors. The PCR ran on 60 Vbeta and 13 Jbeta primers. This table comes from immunoSEQ multiplex PCR, and its TCRdb copy is limited to in-frame clones, with some not included. The table shows about 120,000 clones, with around 70% occurring only once. The specimen was PBMCs. Source of these receptors: a woman aged 18 to 35 in good health and CMV-seronegative.

The chain couples TRBV29-1 to TRBJ1-2; 9 positions match TRBD1. Germline V gene lookup returns CDR1 SQVTM and CDR2 ANQGSEA. The CDR3 sequence is 15 residues long. V was pared by 7 bases and J by 7 bases, with 16 bases of the junction left unmatched. CDR3 in DNA: TGCAGCGCCTGGGAGAGCCGTGGGACAGGGCTTGGCTACACCTTC. Translating it yields CSAWESRGTGLGYTF.

This chain joins TRBV7-6 and TRBJ2-5; 7 bases agree with TRBD2. The CDR3 spans 14 residues. With V trimmed by 1 base and J by 5 bases, 4 bases remained unmatched. Germline CDR1 and CDR2: SGHVS and FNYEAQ. The CDR3 DNA follows: TGTGCCAGCAGCTTAGATTGGGGGGGGGAGACCCAGTACTTC. Protein product: CASSLDWGGETQYF.

This clone was seen a few times. The chain is built from TRBV5-1 and TRBJ2-2, with 8 bases identical to TRBD1. The CDR3 contains 16 residues. V gave up 4 bases and J gave up 3 bases; unmatched junction bases: 8. Germline V lookup: CDR1 SGHRS, CDR2 YFSETQ. CDR3 region: CASSAGTGVHTGELFF. CDR3 bases: TGCGCCAGCAGCGCCGGGACAGGAGTTCACACCGGGGAGCTGTTTTTT.

This clone was seen a handful of times. Here the CDR3 reads CASWGDPYEQYF. CDR3 DNA: TGTGCCAGCTGGGGGGACCCATACGAGCAGTACTTC. The chain joins TRBV28 to TRBJ2-7, with D tentatively TRBD2 (6 bases). The CDR3 runs 12 residues. V lost 8 bases and J lost 4, with 12 bases in between. Germline lookup yields CDR1 MDHEN and CDR2 SYDVKM.

This chain connects TRBV29-1 to TRBJ2-3, with 7 bases matching TRBD2. Unmatched junction bases numbered 10, after V lost 1 base and J lost 3 bases. The germline V gene has CDR1 SQVTM and CDR2 ANQGSEA. CDR3 length: 16 residues. CDR3 region: CSVEGGTGRSTDTQYF. Here the CDR3 DNA reads TGCAGCGTTGAAGGGGGAACCGGGAGGTCTACAGATACGCAGTATTTT.

This chain uses TRBV5-6 with TRBJ1-3; tentative D call: TRBD1 (5 bases). CDR1 and CDR2 from the germline V gene are SGHDT and YYEEEE. Trimming removed 2 bases at V and 0 bases at J, with 9 bases between. The CDR3 totals 15 residues. The CDR3 DNA reads TGTGCCAGCAGCTTAGGGGCCCACTCTGGAAACACCATATATTTT. Protein: CASSLGAHSGNTIYF.

The V gene is TRBV19, the J gene TRBJ2-4; D call uncertain. With 2 bases removed from V and 1 base from J, the gap between germline ends came to 18 bases. From germline, CDR1 is LNHDA and CDR2 SQIVND (reference sequence). The CDR3 spans 18 residues. CDR3 sequence reads: CASSITVPTPSAKNIQYF. The CDR3 region has the DNA TGTGCCAGTAGTATAACGGTCCCCACCCCATCCGCCAAAAACATTCAGTACTTC. The whole variable domain, filled in from reference TRBV19 and TRBJ2-4, reads DGGITQSPKYLFRKEGQNVTLSCEQNLNHDAMYWYRQDPGQGLRLIYYSQIVNDFQKGDIAEGYSVSREKKESFPLTVTSAQKNPTAFYLCASSITVPTPSAKNIQYFGAGTRLSVL.

The chain links TRBV29-1 to TRBJ2-2, with 9 bases that match TRBD1. The CDR3 has 16 amino acids. Germline values: CDR1 SQVTM, CDR2 ANQGSEA. J was trimmed by 7 bases and V by 7 bases; bases with no gene match: 16. CDR3 in amino acids: CSAATGGGFVFGELFF. As DNA, the CDR3 is TGCAGCGCAGCGACAGGGGGAGGGTTTGTTTTCGGGGAGCTGTTTTTT.

The CDR3 loop reads CAWRGQGAGNQPQHF. Here the CDR3 DNA reads TGTGCCTGGAGAGGACAGGGGGCTGGCAATCAGCCCCAGCATTTT. The V call is TRBV30, the J call TRBJ1-5; TRBD1 matches at 11 bases. This CDR3 is built from 15 residues. The V segment lost 3 bases and the J segment 2 bases; nucleotides outside the gene matches: 3. Germline V gene lookup returns CDR1 GTSNPN and CDR2 SVGIG (reference sequence).

The J gene is TRBJ2-7, the V gene TRBV27; perhaps TRBD1 as D (5 bases). V dropped 2 bases and J dropped 2 bases, with 7 bases sitting between them. Germline V gene sequence: CDR1 MNHEY, CDR2 SMNVEV (reference sequence). The CDR3 has 13 amino acids. CDR3: CASSLTRAYEQYF. For the CDR3, the DNA is TGTGCCAGCAGTTTAACCAGGGCCTACGAGCAGTACTTC.

The rearrangement links TRBV5-6 to TRBJ2-7; no reliable D call. The CDR3 is 14 residues long. CDR1 is SGHDT and CDR2 is YYEEEE in the germline V gene. Trimming left V 0 bases short and J 3 bases short, with 10 bases between. DNA of the CDR3: TGTGCCAGCAGCTTGGTGGGTTCGGGCTACGAGCAGTACTTC. This encodes CASSLVGSGYEQYF. The variable domain in full, completed from reference TRBV5-6 and TRBJ2-7, reads DAGVTQSPTHLIKTRGQQVTLRCSPKSGHDTVSWYQQALGQGPQFIFQYYEEEERQRGNFPDRFSGHQFPNYSSELNVNALLLGDSALYLCASSLVGSGYEQYFGPGTRLTVT.

This clone was recorded a few times. The chain is built from TRBV18 and TRBJ1-1; 7 bases map to TRBD1. The germline V gene encodes CDR1 KGHSH and CDR2 LQKENI. The CDR3 is 13 amino acids. Losses at the gene ends were 3 bases for V and 3 bases for J; bases not matched to a gene: 1. In nucleotides, the CDR3 is TGTGCCAGCTCACCGGGACAGTACACTGAAGCTTTCTTT. Translated, it gives CASSPGQYTEAFF.

Turning to this clone: The junction differs from germline at one of its ends, possibly a read error. V is TRBV5-1 and J is TRBJ2-5, with D unresolved. Germline V gives CDR1 SGHRS, CDR2 YFSETQ. This CDR3 is built from 14 residues. The CDR3 region has the DNA TGCGCCAGCAGCTTCCGAGAGGTACAAGAGTCCCAGTACTTC. Amino acids: CASSFREVQESQYF.

This rearrangement joins TRBV5-6 to TRBJ2-2; D might be TRBD1 (6 bases). The CDR3 loop spans 14 amino acids. Deletions cut 2 bases from V and 5 bases from J, with 10 bases between. Germline loops: CDR1 SGHDT, CDR2 YYEEEE. This CDR3 is CASSFRGHTGELFF. Here the CDR3 DNA reads TGTGCCAGCAGCTTTCGGGGACATACCGGGGAGCTGTTTTTT.

V usage is TRBV5-1 and J usage is TRBJ1-5; 7 bases are shared with TRBD1. The CDR3 loop spans 15 amino acids. The germline V gene has CDR1 SGHRS and CDR2 YFSETQ. V was clipped by 2 bases and J by 1 base; unmatched bases: 3. This CDR3 reads CASSLTGDSNQPQHF. Here the CDR3 DNA reads TGCGCCAGCAGCTTAACAGGGGACAGCAATCAGCCCCAGCATTTT.

This clone showed up just once. The V call is TRBV5-4, the J call TRBJ2-7, with TRBD2 identical over 10 bases. CDR1 and CDR2 (germline): SGHNT, YYREEE (reference sequence). The CDR3 length is 16 residues. V was clipped by 2 bases and J by 2 bases; unmatched bases: 7. The CDR3, as DNA: TGTGCCAGCAGCTTAGCGGGGGGGTCCGGGGCCTACGAGCAGTACTTC. This encodes CASSLAGGSGAYEQYF.

The chain employs TRBV5-4 and TRBJ1-1; D is unclear. V dropped 4 bases and J dropped 6 bases, with 13 bases sitting between them. Germline V gene sequence: CDR1 SGHNT, CDR2 YYREEE (reference sequence). The CDR3 extends over 13 amino acids. This CDR3 reads CASSLPDTAEAFF. The DNA of the CDR3 is TGTGCCAGCAGCCTTCCCGACACCGCTGAAGCTTTCTTT.

The CDR3 region is CASSRGSAANGELFF. The CDR3 DNA is TGTGCCAGTAGTCGGGGAAGCGCGGCGAACGGGGAGCTGTTTTTT. V usage is TRBV19 and J usage is TRBJ2-2; a possible D gene is TRBD2 (5 bases). V was clipped by 5 bases and J by 7 bases, with 17 bases between them. CDR1 and CDR2 (germline): LNHDA, SQIVND (reference sequence). The CDR3 loop spans 15 amino acids.

The rearrangement links TRBV29-1 to TRBJ1-1; 11 bases map to TRBD1. The CDR3 is 16 amino acids. Germline values: CDR1 SQVTM, CDR2 ANQGSEA. V shed 5 bases, J shed 3 bases, and the junction held 11 bases outside the gene matches. The CDR3 loop is CSVMGTRDRGDTEAFF. In DNA, the CDR3 is TGCAGCGTTATGGGGACTAGGGACAGGGGGGACACTGAAGCTTTCTTT.

CDR3 loop: CASSPDRAEQYF. CDR3 nucleotide sequence: TGCGCCAGCAGCCCCGACAGGGCCGAGCAGTACTTC. The V and J genes are TRBV4-1 and TRBJ2-7, with 7 bases matching TRBD1. Germline CDR1 MGHRA, CDR2 YSYEKL. J lost 6 bases, V lost 4 bases, and 3 bases had no gene match. The CDR3 is made up of 12 amino acids.

J is TRBJ1-1 and V is TRBV4-1; unclear D gene. Per the germline V gene, CDR1 is MGHRA and CDR2 is YSYEKL. The CDR3 runs 14 residues. V gave up 2 bases and J gave up 1 base, with 8 bases separating them. The CDR3 loop reads CASSQQDSNTEAFF. For the CDR3, the DNA is TGCGCCAGCAGCCAACAGGACTCGAACACTGAAGCTTTCTTT.

The V and J genes are TRBV9 and TRBJ2-7, with D perhaps matching TRBD2 (6 bases). The CDR3 spans 16 residues. Germline values: CDR1 SGDLS, CDR2 YYNGEE. Trimming took 3 bases from V and 3 from J, leaving 19 bases between them. CDR3 sequence (DNA): TGTGCCAGCAGCGAGGGGTTAGGCGGGGATGACTACGAGCAGTACTTC. This codes for CASSEGLGGDDYEQYF.

V and J are TRBV25-1 and TRBJ2-7, with TRBD2 identical over 10 bases. Germline assignment: CDR1 MGHDK and CDR2 SYGVNS. The trim removed 4 bases at V and 2 bases at J, leaving 11 bases unmatched. The CDR3 runs 17 residues. The chain's CDR3 is CASSGGRELAGAYEQYF. The CDR3, as DNA: TGTGCCAGCAGTGGTGGGAGGGAGCTAGCGGGGGCCTACGAGCAGTACTTC.

The V gene is TRBV5-6, the J gene TRBJ2-5, with TRBD2 as a possible D gene (7 bases). V was trimmed by 4 bases and J by 4 bases, leaving 17 bases between them. CDR3 length: 15 amino acids. Germline CDR1 SGHDT, CDR2 YYEEEE. CDR3 DNA: TGTGCCAGCAGCACGACCCGGGGGGCTGTAGAGACCCAGTACTTC. Amino acid sequence: CASSTTRGAVETQYF.

This clone was detected only a few times. The chain employs TRBV6-5 and TRBJ2-2; D gene uncertain. Germline V gene data show CDR1 as MNHEY and CDR2 as SVGAGI. The V end was cut by 2 bases, the J end by 7 bases, with 14 bases between. CDR3 length equals 15 residues. The DNA of the CDR3 is TGTGCCAGCAGTTACGGGCAGGCCTCCTACGGGGAGCTGTTTTTT. It yields the protein CASSYGQASYGELFF.

CDR3 DNA: TGTGCCAGCAGCGTAGCCCAGAGAGCGGGGGACGGCTACACCTTC. Translation gives CASSVAQRAGDGYTF. The chain recombines TRBV9 with TRBJ1-2; tentatively, D is TRBD1 (5 bases). From germline, CDR1 is SGDLS and CDR2 YYNGEE. V was trimmed by 0 bases and J by 8 bases, leaving 17 bases between them. The CDR3 is 15 residues long.